This T cell receptor beta chain was documented in a study of shared clonotypes between healthy human individuals. Overall study: Aged between 18 and 49, the donors were a couple of women and three men.

Deep level was the assay's run setting. Sequencing of unsorted PBMC DNA was carried out using ten immunoSEQ deep assay plates. In the authors' workflow: There were no quality scores in the junction-only immunoSEQ sequences, so filtering differed. Clones were sequenced by immunoSEQ multiplex PCR, and TCRdb holds only the in-frame ones, with some missing. That table is the source of V, J and clone size, and D and trimming were worked out from the DNA. The data hold around 500,000 clones, with roughly 80% observed a single time. The CDR3 spans 13 residues. Looked up from germline, CDR1 is GTSNPN and CDR2 is SVGIG (reference sequence). With V trimmed by 7 bases and J by 4 bases, 1 base remained unmatched.

This TCR derives from a middle-aged woman in good health. Some clones in this sample may be carry-over from other donors' samples. Source material: PBMCs. The chain carries TRBV30 and TRBJ2-5; 15 positions agree with TRBD2. The CDR3 loop reads CALGLAGGETQYF. The CDR3 DNA is TGTGCCTTGGGACTAGCGGGAGGAGAGACCCAGTACTTC.